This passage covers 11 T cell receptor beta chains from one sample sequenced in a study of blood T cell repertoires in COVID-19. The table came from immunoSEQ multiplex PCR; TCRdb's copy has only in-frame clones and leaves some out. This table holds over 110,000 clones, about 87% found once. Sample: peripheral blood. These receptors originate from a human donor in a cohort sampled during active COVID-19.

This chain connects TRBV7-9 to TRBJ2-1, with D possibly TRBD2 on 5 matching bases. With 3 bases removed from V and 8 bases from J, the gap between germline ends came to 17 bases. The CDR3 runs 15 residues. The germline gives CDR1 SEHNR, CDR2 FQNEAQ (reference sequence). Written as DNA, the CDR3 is TGTGCCAGCAGCTTTGGGATCGGGGAACTGGATGAGCAGTTCTTC. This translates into CASSFGIGELDEQFF.

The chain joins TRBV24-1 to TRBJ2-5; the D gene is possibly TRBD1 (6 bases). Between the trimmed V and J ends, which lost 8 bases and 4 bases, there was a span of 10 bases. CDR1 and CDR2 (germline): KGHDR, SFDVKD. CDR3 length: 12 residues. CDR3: CATNQGRETQYF. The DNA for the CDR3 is TGTGCCACCAACCAGGGGCGAGAGACCCAGTACTTC.

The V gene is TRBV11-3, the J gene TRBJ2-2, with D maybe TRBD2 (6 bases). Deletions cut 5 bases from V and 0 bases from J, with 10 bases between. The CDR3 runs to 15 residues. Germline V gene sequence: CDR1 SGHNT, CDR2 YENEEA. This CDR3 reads CASSPGTANTGELFF. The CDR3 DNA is TGTGCCAGCAGCCCCGGGACTGCGAACACCGGGGAGCTGTTTTTT.

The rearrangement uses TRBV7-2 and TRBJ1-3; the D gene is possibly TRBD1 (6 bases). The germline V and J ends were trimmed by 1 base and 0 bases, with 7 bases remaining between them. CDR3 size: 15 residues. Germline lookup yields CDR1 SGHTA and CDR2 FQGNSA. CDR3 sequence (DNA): TGTGCCAGCAGCTTAGGAGGGGGCTCTGGAAACACCATATATTTT. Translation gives CASSLGGGSGNTIYF.

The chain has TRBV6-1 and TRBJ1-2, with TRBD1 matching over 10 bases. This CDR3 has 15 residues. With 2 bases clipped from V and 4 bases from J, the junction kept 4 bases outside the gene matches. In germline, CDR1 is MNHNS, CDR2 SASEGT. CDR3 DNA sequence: TGTGCCAGCAGTGAACGGGGACAGGGGCCCTATGGCTACACCTTC. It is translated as CASSERGQGPYGYTF.

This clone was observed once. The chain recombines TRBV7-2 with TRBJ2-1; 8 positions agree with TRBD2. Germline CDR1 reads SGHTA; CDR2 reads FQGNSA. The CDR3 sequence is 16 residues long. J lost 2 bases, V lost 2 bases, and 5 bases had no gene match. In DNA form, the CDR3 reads TGTGCCAGCAGCTTAATTGGCGGGGGGACCTACAATGAGCAGTTCTTC. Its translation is CASSLIGGGTYNEQFF.

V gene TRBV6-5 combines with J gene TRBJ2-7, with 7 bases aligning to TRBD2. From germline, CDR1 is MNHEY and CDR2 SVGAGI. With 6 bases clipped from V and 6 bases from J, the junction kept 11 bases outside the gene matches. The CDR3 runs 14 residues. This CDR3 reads CASRGGLLNSEQYF. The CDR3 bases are TGTGCCAGCAGGGGGGGACTATTGAATAGCGAGCAGTACTTC.

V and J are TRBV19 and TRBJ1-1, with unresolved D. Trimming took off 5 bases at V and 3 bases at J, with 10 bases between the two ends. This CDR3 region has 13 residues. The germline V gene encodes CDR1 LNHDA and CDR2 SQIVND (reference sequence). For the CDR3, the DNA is TGTGCCAGTAGTCCGGGGTGGTACACTGAAGCTTTCTTT. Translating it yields CASSPGWYTEAFF. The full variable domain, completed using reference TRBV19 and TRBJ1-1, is DGGITQSPKYLFRKEGQNVTLSCEQNLNHDAMYWYRQDPGQGLRLIYYSQIVNDFQKGDIAEGYSVSREKKESFPLTVTSAQKNPTAFYLCASSPGWYTEAFFGQGTRLTVV.

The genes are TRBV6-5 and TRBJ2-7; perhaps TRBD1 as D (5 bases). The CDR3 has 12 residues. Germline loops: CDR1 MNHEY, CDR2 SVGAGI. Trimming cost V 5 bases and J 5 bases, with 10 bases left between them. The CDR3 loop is CASSPGLDEQYF. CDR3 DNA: TGTGCCAGCAGTCCAGGGTTAGACGAGCAGTACTTC.

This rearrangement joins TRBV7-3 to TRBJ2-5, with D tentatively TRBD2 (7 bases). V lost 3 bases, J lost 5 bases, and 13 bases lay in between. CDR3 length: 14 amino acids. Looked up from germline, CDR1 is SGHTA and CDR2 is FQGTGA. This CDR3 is CASSLGGHRETQYF. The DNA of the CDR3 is TGTGCCAGCAGCTTGGGGGGGCATAGGGAGACCCAGTACTTC.

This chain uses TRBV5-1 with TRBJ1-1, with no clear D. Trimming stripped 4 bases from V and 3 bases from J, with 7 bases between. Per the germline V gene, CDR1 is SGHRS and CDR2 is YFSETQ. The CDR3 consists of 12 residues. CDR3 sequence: CASSPGYTEAFF. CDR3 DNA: TGCGCCAGCAGCCCGGGTTACACTGAAGCTTTCTTT. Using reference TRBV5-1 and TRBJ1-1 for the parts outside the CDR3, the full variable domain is KAGVTQTPRYLIKTRGQQVTLSCSPISGHRSVSWYQQTPGQGLQFLFEYFSETQRNKGNFPGRFSGRQFSNSRSEMNVSTLELGDSALYLCASSPGYTEAFFGQGTRLTVV.